This TCR beta chain is from a study of T cells in Graves' hyperthyroidism and ophthalmopathy. The CDR3 has 15 amino acids. V lost 0 bases and J lost 2; bases outside the gene matches: 5. Germline assignment: CDR1 DFQATT and CDR2 SNEGSKA (reference sequence). This clonotype was observed many times. RNA transcripts provided the source from which TCR beta CDR3 regions were amplified. The HTBI set primed first-round TCR CDR3 RT-PCR. TCRdb reanalysed the multiplex PCR reads using MiXCR and keeps one entry per CDR3 protein. The sample lists some 440,000 distinct CDR3 sequences, around 16% occurring once. The chain couples TRBV20-1 to TRBJ2-5; 8 bases align to TRBD1. The sequence was collected from a woman aged 18-30 years with Graves' hyperthyroidism. Sequencing was carried out using blood. The CDR3 DNA reads TGCAGTGCTAGAGACGGACAGGGCGCTCAAGAGACCCAGTACTTC. This sequence encodes CSARDGQGAQETQYF.